A single sample is the source of the 14 T cell receptor beta chains below, sequenced in a study of response to subunit inactivated influenza vaccine. In TCRdb, the RT-PCR reads were re-called with MiXCR into one record per CDR3 protein. The table has hundreds of thousands of distinct CDR3 sequences, roughly 12% seen once. A further study also used this sample, focusing on T cells expressing NK-cell markers. That paper states: Scientists made TCR beta cDNA using 5'RACE template switching with UMIs.

The sample consisted of PBMCs from blood, taken on the day of vaccination. These receptors all come from a man aged 45 to 65 who received an inactivated influenza vaccine.

In this sample, this clonotype turned up a few times. The rearrangement joins TRBV5-1 to TRBJ1-2; D unclear. The germline V gene has CDR1 SGHRS and CDR2 YFSETQ. This CDR3 has 13 amino acids. V was cut by 4 bases and J by 2 bases, with 9 bases left in between. The CDR3, as DNA: TGCGCCAGCAGCCCTCTGGACAACTATGGCTACACCTTC. As protein: CASSPLDNYGYTF.

This clonotype was counted between two and nine times. The chain is built from TRBV6-1 and TRBJ1-6; D is undetermined. The CDR3 has 13 residues. The V gene's germline CDR1 is MNHNS and CDR2 SASEGT. V was shortened by 6 bases and J by 9 bases, with 12 bases between the two germline ends. The CDR3 DNA sequence: TGTGCCAGCAGACTAAATCTGGGTTCACCCCTCCACTTT. Its translation is CASRLNLGSPLHF.

This clonotype was detected only a few times. This sequence joins TRBV11-1 and TRBJ2-3, with a weak D call TRBD2 (6 bases). Germline-derived CDR1 and CDR2 are SGHAT and FQDESV (reference sequence). The CDR3 has 19 residues. The V gene lost 5 bases and the J gene lost 3 bases, with 27 bases spanning the gap. CDR3 protein: CASSKRHFLGTRVTDTQYF. In nucleotides, the CDR3 is TGTGCCAGCAGCAAGCGTCACTTTCTCGGGACTCGGGTGACAGATACGCAGTATTTT.

This clonotype was observed a few times. The V call is TRBV21-1, the J call TRBJ1-2; the table calls TRBD1, which could not be checked here. TRBV21-1 is a pseudogene. CDR3 length: 14 amino acids. CDR3 amino acids: CASSKDAGIHGYTF. DNA of the CDR3: TGTGCCAGCAGCAAAGATGCAGGGATTCATGGCTACACCTTC.

J is TRBJ2-7 and V is TRBV7-2; D possibly corresponds to TRBD2 (5 bases). The CDR3 contains 16 residues. V was trimmed by 2 bases and J by 2 bases, leaving 16 bases between them. The germline V gene has CDR1 SGHTA and CDR2 FQGNSA. The CDR3 DNA is TGTGCCAGCAGCTTAACCTCCGGGAACCCGACCTACGAGCAGTACTTC. This gives the protein CASSLTSGNPTYEQYF.

This chain links TRBV4-1 with TRBJ1-5; possible D gene TRBD1, 5 bases. V was trimmed by 0 bases and J by 3 bases, leaving 9 bases between them. This CDR3 contains 15 residues. Germline V gene data show CDR1 as MGHRA and CDR2 as YSYEKL. The CDR3, as DNA: TGCGCCAGCAGCCAAGATTGGGGCACCAATCAGCCCCAGCATTTT. Encoded protein: CASSQDWGTNQPQHF.

J is TRBJ2-7 and V is TRBV15; 7 bases agree with TRBD1. With V trimmed by 0 bases and J by 4 bases, 6 bases remained unmatched. Germline CDR1 LNHNV, CDR2 YYDKDF (reference sequence). The length of the CDR3 is 15 residues. In nucleotides, the CDR3 is TGTGCCACCAGCAGAGAGCCGGGACAGAATTACGAGCAGTACTTC. This encodes CATSREPGQNYEQYF.

This clonotype was detected a few times. The chain links TRBV4-2 to TRBJ2-6, with 14 bases fitting TRBD2. CDR1 is LGHNA, CDR2 YNFKEQ, per germline. V dropped 0 bases and J dropped 4; count of bases not matched to a gene: 5. This CDR3 has 19 amino acids. CDR3 DNA sequence: TGTGCCAGCAGCCAAGATAGACTAGCGGGAGGGAAAGGGGCCAACGTCCTGACTTTC. Translation: CASSQDRLAGGKGANVLTF.

This clonotype was seen at least ten times. This chain links TRBV5-6 with TRBJ1-6, with unresolved D. Deletions cut 0 bases from V and 13 bases from J, with 17 bases between. This CDR3 has 15 residues. Per germline, CDR1 SGHDT and CDR2 YYEEEE. The CDR3 region is CASSLGPGHKSPLHF. The CDR3 DNA follows: TGTGCCAGCAGCTTGGGTCCGGGCCACAAAAGCCCCCTCCACTTT.

This clonotype was detected only a few times. The chain has TRBV7-2 and TRBJ2-7; 8 nucleotides align to TRBD1. The V segment lost 1 base and the J segment 5 bases; nucleotides outside the gene matches: 10. CDR3 length equals 16 residues. CDR1 is SGHTA, CDR2 FQGNSA, per germline. CDR3 in amino acids: CASSLVTGATPDEQYF. CDR3 in DNA: TGTGCCAGCAGCTTAGTGACAGGGGCCACCCCTGACGAGCAGTACTTC.

The table lists this clonotype with a few counts. The rearrangement links TRBV3-1 to TRBJ2-1; 11 bases are shared with TRBD2. Germline assignment: CDR1 LGHDT and CDR2 YNNKEL (reference sequence). The CDR3 spans 13 residues. V shed 6 bases and J 11 bases; nucleotides not matched to a gene: 6. CDR3 in amino acids: CASRWIAGGQQFF. The DNA of the CDR3 is TGTGCCAGCAGGTGGATAGCGGGAGGGCAGCAGTTCTTC.

This clonotype occurred a few times. The rearrangement uses TRBV6-2 or TRBV6-3 and TRBJ2-7, with D hard to call. V was shortened by 0 bases and J by 0 bases, with 12 bases between the two germline ends. The CDR3 spans 16 residues. Germline lookup yields CDR1 MNHEY and CDR2 SVGEGT. This CDR3 is CASSYSMRGSSYEQYF. The CDR3 nucleotides read TGTGCCAGCAGTTACTCGATGCGCGGAAGCTCCTACGAGCAGTACTTC.

This clonotype was seen more than once but under ten times. This chain joins TRBV18 and TRBJ2-3, with 9 bases matching TRBD2. Germline CDR1 reads KGHSH; CDR2 reads LQKENI. V trimming: 4 bases; J trimming: 2 bases; junction bases outside the gene matches: 4. This CDR3 spans 15 amino acids. CDR3 nucleotides: TGTGCCAGCTCACAACTAGCGGGCGACACAGATACGCAGTATTTT. Its protein is CASSQLAGDTDTQYF.

The chain is built from TRBV4-2 and TRBJ2-5; D not resolved. V lost 0 bases and J 0 bases, leaving 8 bases between the germline ends. The CDR3 totals 15 residues. Germline values: CDR1 LGHNA, CDR2 YNFKEQ. CDR3 DNA sequence: TGTGCCAGCAGCCAAGATCAAGGGTACCAAGAGACCCAGTACTTC. Amino acid sequence: CASSQDQGYQETQYF.